This entry lists 2 T cell receptor beta chains sequenced from one sample in a study of cytomegalovirus exposure and HLA in healthy donors. Primers: 60 Vbeta forward and 13 Jbeta reverse. Method: immunoSEQ multiplex PCR; TCRdb's copy keeps in-frame clones and lacks some. The sample records 100,000 to 150,000 clones, about three quarters being singletons. The sequenced sample consisted of PBMCs. Receptors originate from a man aged 45-65 years in good health and CMV-seronegative.

The chain carries TRBV19 and TRBJ2-5; TRBD1 might be the D (6 bases). Germline assignment: CDR1 LNHDA and CDR2 SQIVND (reference sequence). The V gene lost 6 bases and the J gene lost 1 base, with 9 bases spanning the gap. The CDR3 has 13 amino acids. The CDR3 loop reads CASSPGVQETQYF. As DNA, the CDR3 is TGTGCCAGTAGCCCAGGGGTCCAAGAGACCCAGTACTTC.

The gene calls are TRBV5-5 and TRBJ1-6; 10 bases align to TRBD1. Germline-derived CDR1 and CDR2 are SGHKS and YYEKEE (reference sequence). V dropped 2 bases and J dropped 13; count of bases not matched to a gene: 15. CDR3 length equals 17 residues. Written as DNA, the CDR3 is TGTGCCAGCAGCTTCCTTCTGACCGGGACAGGGGAAAACCCCCTCCACTTT. This translates into CASSFLLTGTGENPLHF.